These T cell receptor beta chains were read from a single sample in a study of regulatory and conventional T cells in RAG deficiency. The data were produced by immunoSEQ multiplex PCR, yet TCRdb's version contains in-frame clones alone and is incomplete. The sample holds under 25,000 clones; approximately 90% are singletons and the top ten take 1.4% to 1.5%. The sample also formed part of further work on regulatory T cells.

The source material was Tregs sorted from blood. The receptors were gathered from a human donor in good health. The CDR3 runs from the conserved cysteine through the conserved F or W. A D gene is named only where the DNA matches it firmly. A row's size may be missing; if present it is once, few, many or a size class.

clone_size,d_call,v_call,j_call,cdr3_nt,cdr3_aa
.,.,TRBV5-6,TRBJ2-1,TGTGCCAGCAGCTTGGGGTTCGAAGACAATGAGCAGTTCTTC,CASSLGFEDNEQFF
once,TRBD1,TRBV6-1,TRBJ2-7,TGTGCCAGCAGGCTGACAGGGACCACCTACGAGCAGTACTTC,CASRLTGTTYEQYF
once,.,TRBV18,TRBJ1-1,TGTGCCAGCTCACCAAACTTAGAATATGAAGCTTTCTTT,CASSPNLEYEAFF
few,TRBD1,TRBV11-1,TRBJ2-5,TGTGCCAGCAGGACCAACAGGGGAGCGCGAGAGACCCAGTACTTC,CASRTNRGARETQYF
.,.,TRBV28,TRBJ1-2,TGTGCCAGCAGACAGGGTAGTCGTGGCTACACCTTC,CASRQGSRGYTF
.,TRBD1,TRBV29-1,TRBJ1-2,TGCAGCGAGAATTCGAGACAGGGGGCTTATGGCTACACCTTC,CSENSRQGAYGYTF
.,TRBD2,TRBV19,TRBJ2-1,TGTGCCAGTAGTATTCGTAGAGGCGGGAGTAATAATGAGCAGTTCTTC,CASSIRRGGSNNEQFF
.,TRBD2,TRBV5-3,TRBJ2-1,TGTGCCAGAAGCTGGGGACTAGCGGGAGGTGATACCCTATACAATGAGCAGTTCTTC,CARSWGLAGGDTLYNEQFF
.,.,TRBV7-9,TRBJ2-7,TGTGCCAGCAGCGAAGACAACTCCTACGAGCAGTACTTC,CASSEDNSYEQYF
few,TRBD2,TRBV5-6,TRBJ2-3,TGTGCCAGCAGCTCCAAACCTTGGACTAGCGGAAGCACAGATACGCAGTATTTT,CASSSKPWTSGSTDTQYF
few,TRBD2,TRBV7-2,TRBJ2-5,TGTGCCAGCAGCATTAGCGGGACTCAAGAGACCCAGTACTTC,CASSISGTQETQYF
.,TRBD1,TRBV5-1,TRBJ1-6,TGCGCCAGCAGCTTGAATGGACAGGGGGCCTCACCCCTCCACTTT,CASSLNGQGASPLHF
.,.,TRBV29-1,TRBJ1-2,TGCAGCGTTGGAGACGGGAACTATGGCTACACCTTC,CSVGDGNYGYTF
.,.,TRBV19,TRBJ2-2,TGTGCCAGTATCGGGGGGCACGCGAACACCGGGGAGCTGTTTTTT,CASIGGHANTGELFF
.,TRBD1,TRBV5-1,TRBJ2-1,TGCGCCAGCAGCTACAACAGGGGGCGAGGGCAGTTCTTC,CASSYNRGRGQFF
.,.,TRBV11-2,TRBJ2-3,TGTGCCAGCAGCAAAGACCGGGCAGATACGCAGTATTTT,CASSKDRADTQYF
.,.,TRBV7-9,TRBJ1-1,TGTGCCAGCAGCTTAGAGTGGCAAGCAGCTAAAGCTTTCTTT,CASSLEWQAAKAFF
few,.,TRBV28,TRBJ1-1,TGTGCCAGCACTGTTGGGACTGAAGCTTTCTTT,CASTVGTEAFF
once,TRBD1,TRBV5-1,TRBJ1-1,TGCGCCAGCGGCATTTCGACAGGGGACACTGAAGCTTTCTTT,CASGISTGDTEAFF
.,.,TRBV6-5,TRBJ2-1,TGTGCCAGCAGTTACCGTTTGGGAAGGATTGAAAATGAGCAGTTCTTC,CASSYRLGRIENEQFF
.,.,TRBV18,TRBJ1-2,TGTGCCAGCTCACCACTTCGGACCCGAGGTGTCTTGGACTACACCTTC,CASSPLRTRGVLDYTF
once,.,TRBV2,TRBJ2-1,TGTGCCAGCAAACAACAGGGCACCAACAATTACAATGAGCAGTTCTTC,CASKQQGTNNYNEQFF
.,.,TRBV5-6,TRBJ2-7,TGTGCCAGCAGCGCCCCCGACGAGCAGTACTTC,CASSAPDEQYF
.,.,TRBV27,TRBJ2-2,TGTGCCAGCAGTTCGGACACCGGGGAGCTGTTTTTT,CASSSDTGELFF
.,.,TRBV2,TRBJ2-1,TGTGCCAGCAGTCCCGGGACGATGCCCCCCAATGAGCAGTTCTTC,CASSPGTMPPNEQFF
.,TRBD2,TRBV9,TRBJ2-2,TGTGCCAGCAGCCCCCGAGCGGGGGGTACGAACACCGGGGAGCTGTTTTTT,CASSPRAGGTNTGELFF
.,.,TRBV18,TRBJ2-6,TGTGCCAGCTCACCTCGAGCCAGGGCCAGCTCTGGGGCCAACGTCCTGACTTTC,CASSPRARASSGANVLTF
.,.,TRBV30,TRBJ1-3,TGTGCCTGGAATTGGGGAAGCTCTGGAAACACCATATATTTT,CAWNWGSSGNTIYF
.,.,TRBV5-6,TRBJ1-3,TGTGCCAGCAGCTTGAGGGGAATCTCTGGAAACACCATATATTTT,CASSLRGISGNTIYF
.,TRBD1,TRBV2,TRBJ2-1,TGTGCCAGCAGTCTAAGACAGGGACCCTACAATGAGCAGTTCTTC,CASSLRQGPYNEQFF
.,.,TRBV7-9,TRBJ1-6,TGTGCCAGCAGCTTATCCTCCCTTGTCGGGATAAATTCACCCCTCCACTTT,CASSLSSLVGINSPLHF
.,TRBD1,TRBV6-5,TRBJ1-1,TGTGCCAGCAGTTCAACCCGACAGGGGGCGAACACTGAAGCTTTCTTT,CASSSTRQGANTEAFF
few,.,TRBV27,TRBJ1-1,TGTGCCAGCAGTTTATCGCCGACAGTCGACACTGAAGCTTTCTTT,CASSLSPTVDTEAFF
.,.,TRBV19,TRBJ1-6,TGTGCCAGTAGCAAGGGGATTGGTGGGAATTCACCCCTCCACTTT,CASSKGIGGNSPLHF
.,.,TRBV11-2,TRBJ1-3,TGTGCCAGCAGCTTGGAGGCCTCCTCTGGAAACACCATATATTTT,CASSLEASSGNTIYF
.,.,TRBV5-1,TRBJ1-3,TGCGCCAGCAGCCGTGGGGAGGGGACCCGAATTGGAAACACCATATATTTT,CASSRGEGTRIGNTIYF
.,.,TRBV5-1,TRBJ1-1,TGCGCCAGCAGCTTGGTGACCCAGGGGAGTGGAGCTTTCTTT,CASSLVTQGSGAFF
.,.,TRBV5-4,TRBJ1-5,TGTGCCAGCAGCTTGCAGGGAAATCAGCCCCAGCATTTT,CASSLQGNQPQHF
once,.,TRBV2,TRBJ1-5,TGTGCCAGTCAAGGGAGAGGACAGCCCCAGCATTTT,CASQGRGQPQHF
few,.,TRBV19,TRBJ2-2,TGTGCCAGTATGGGGGGCCATCTTTCACCCGGGGAGCTGTTTTTT,CASMGGHLSPGELFF
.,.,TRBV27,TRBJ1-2,TGTGCCAGCAGCCGAGGACTCACACGGATTGGCTACACCTTC,CASSRGLTRIGYTF
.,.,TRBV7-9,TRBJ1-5,TGTGCCAGCAGCTTAGTCCCGGTAGTCGGACCTAATAGCAATCAGCCCCAGCATTTT,CASSLVPVVGPNSNQPQHF
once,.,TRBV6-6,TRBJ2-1,TGTGCCAGCAGCCCCTGGGGGGAGTCCTACAATGAGCAGTTCTTC,CASSPWGESYNEQFF
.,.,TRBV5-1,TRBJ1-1,TGCGCCAGCAGCTTGGGACAGACGAACACTGAAGCTTTCTTT,CASSLGQTNTEAFF
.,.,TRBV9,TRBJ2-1,TGTGCCAGCAGCAGGACTCACAATATCCTCCACAATGAGCAGTTCTTC,CASSRTHNILHNEQFF